The present T cell receptor beta chain was sequenced within a study of spatial heterogeneity in lung cancer. Study-wide background: There were, on average, more than ten raw-read appearances for each unique TCR and UMI combination.

This clonotype was counted many times. MiXCR, run by TCRdb on the 5' RACE reads, gives a single entry per CDR3 protein. The sample holds more than 45,000 distinct CDR3 sequences, 5.3% seen once. Time point of the sample: sample taken at primary tumor resection. The input material, whole RNA from tumor, nontumor lung or frozen PBMC, was sequenced unsorted. The cohort: approximately 66 early-stage, untreated non-small cell lung cancer patients. The CDR3 is 14 amino acids. Trimming removed 5 bases from V and 6 bases from J; junction bases left unmatched: 8. Germline V CDR1 and CDR2: MGHDK, SYGVNS. This clonotype was sampled from a male donor with early-stage non-small cell lung cancer. The V gene is TRBV25-1, the J gene TRBJ2-5, with 8 bases matching TRBD1. This sample comprised PBMCs, obtained at surgery. CDR3 in DNA: TGTGCCAGCAGTACCCAGGGGGCTGTCAAGACCCAGTACTTC. Translation gives CASSTQGAVKTQYF.